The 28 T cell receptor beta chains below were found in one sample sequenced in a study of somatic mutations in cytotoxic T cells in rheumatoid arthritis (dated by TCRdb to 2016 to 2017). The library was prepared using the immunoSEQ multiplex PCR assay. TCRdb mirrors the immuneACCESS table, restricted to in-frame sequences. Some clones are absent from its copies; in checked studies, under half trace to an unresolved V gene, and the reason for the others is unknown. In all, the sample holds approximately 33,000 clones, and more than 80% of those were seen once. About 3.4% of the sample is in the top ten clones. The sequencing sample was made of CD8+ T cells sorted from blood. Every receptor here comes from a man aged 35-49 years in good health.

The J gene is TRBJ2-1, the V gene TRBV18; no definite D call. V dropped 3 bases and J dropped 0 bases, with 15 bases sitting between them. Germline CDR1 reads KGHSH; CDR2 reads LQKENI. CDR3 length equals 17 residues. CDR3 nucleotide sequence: TGTGCCAGCTCACCGGTCCGGTCACTGAGCTCCTACAATGAGCAGTTCTTC. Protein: CASSPVRSLSSYNEQFF.

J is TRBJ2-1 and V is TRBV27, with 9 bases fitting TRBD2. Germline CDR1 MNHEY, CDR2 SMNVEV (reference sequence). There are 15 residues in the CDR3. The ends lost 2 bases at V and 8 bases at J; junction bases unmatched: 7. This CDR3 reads CASSLSGGRAYEQFF. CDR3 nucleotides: TGTGCCAGCAGTTTAAGTGGCGGGAGGGCCTATGAGCAGTTCTTC.

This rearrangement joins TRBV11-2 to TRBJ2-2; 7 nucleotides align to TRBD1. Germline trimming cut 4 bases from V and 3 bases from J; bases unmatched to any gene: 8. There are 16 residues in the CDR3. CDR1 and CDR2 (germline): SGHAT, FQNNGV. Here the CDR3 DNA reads TGTGCCAGCAGCTCCAGACAGGGTTTTTACACCGGGGAGCTGTTTTTT. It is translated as CASSSRQGFYTGELFF.

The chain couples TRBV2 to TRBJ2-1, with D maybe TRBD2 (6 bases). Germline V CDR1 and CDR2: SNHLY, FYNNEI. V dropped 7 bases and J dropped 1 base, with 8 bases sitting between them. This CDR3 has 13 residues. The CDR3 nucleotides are TGTGCCAGCAAGGCGGGGTCCTACAATGAGCAGTTCTTC. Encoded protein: CASKAGSYNEQFF.

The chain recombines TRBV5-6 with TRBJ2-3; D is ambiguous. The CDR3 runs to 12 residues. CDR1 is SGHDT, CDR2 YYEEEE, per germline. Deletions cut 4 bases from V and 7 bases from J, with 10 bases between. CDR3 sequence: CASSGSRNTQYF. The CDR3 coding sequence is TGTGCCAGCAGCGGGTCCCGAAATACGCAGTATTTT.

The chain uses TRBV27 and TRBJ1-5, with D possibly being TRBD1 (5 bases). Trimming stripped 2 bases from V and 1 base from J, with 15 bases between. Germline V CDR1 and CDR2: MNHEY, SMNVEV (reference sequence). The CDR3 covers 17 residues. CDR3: CASSLNLQGPSNQPQHF. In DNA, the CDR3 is TGTGCCAGCAGTTTAAATTTGCAGGGACCGAGCAATCAGCCCCAGCATTTT.

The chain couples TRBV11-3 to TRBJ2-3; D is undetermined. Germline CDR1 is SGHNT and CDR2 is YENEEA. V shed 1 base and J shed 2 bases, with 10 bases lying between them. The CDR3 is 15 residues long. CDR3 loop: CASSLGDGPTDTQYF. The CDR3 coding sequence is TGTGCCAGCAGCTTAGGAGATGGCCCCACAGATACGCAGTATTTT.

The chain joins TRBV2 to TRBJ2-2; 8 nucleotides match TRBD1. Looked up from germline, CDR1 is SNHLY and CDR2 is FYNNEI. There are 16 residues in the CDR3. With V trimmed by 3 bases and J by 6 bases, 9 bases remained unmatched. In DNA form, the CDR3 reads TGTGCCAGCAGTGACGCAGACAGGGGAGGCGCCGGGGAGCTGTTTTTT. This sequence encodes CASSDADRGGAGELFF.

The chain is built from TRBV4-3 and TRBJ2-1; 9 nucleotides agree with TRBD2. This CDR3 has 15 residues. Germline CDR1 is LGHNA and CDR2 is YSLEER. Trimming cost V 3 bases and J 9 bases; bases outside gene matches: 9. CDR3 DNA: TGCGCCAGCAGCCACAAGGGGGTAGCGGGAGTTGAGCAGTTCTTC. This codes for CASSHKGVAGVEQFF.

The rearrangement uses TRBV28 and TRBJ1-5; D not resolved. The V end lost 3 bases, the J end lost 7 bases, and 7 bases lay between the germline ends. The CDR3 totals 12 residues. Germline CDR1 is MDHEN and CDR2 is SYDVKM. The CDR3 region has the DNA TGTGCCAGCAGTTTGGGATCCCAGCCCCAGCATTTT. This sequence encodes CASSLGSQPQHF.

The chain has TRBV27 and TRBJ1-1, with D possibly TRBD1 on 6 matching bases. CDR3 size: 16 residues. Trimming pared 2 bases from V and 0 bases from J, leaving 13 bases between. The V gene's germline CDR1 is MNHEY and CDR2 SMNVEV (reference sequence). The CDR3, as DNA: TGTGCCAGCAGTTTAGAGGGCCAGGGGATGAACACTGAAGCTTTCTTT. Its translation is CASSLEGQGMNTEAFF.

CDR3 amino acids: CASSSGDTYNEQFF. CDR3 in DNA: TGCGCCAGCAGCTCGGGAGACACATACAATGAGCAGTTCTTC. The chain carries TRBV4-3 and TRBJ2-1, with D perhaps TRBD2 (6 bases). The CDR3 runs 14 residues. Trimming left V 5 bases short and J 4 bases short, with 12 bases between. Per germline, CDR1 LGHNA and CDR2 YSLEER.

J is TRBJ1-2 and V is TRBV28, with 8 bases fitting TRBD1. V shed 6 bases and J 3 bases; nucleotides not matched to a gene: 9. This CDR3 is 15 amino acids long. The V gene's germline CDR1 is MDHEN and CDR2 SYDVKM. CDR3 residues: CASRSTGGSDYGYTF. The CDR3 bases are TGTGCCAGCAGATCCACAGGGGGTTCGGACTATGGCTACACCTTC.

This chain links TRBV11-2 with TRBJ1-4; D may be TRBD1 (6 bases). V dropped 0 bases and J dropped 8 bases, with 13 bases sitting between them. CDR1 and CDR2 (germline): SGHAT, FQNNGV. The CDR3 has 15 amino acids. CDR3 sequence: CASSLERQDGEKLFF. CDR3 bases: TGTGCCAGCAGCTTAGAGAGACAGGATGGGGAAAAACTGTTTTTT.

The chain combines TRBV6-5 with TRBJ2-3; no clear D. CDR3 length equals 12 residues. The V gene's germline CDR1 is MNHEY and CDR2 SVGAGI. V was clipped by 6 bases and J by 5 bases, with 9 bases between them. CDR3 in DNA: TGTGCCAGCAGCCCCGTTGGAGATACGCAGTATTTT. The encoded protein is CASSPVGDTQYF.

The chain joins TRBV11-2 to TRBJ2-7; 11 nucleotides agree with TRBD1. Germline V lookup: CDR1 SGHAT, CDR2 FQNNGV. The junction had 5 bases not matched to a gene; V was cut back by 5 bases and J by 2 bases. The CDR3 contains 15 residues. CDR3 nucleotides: TGTGCCAGCAGCCTGGGACAGGGGGACGCCTACGAGCAGTACTTC. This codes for CASSLGQGDAYEQYF.

The chain's CDR3 is CSVEARRGAYEQYF. For the CDR3, the DNA is TGCAGCGTTGAAGCACGCAGGGGGGCCTACGAGCAGTACTTC. The gene calls are TRBV29-1 and TRBJ2-5; a possible D gene is TRBD1 (7 bases). The DNA matches TRBJ2-7 better at its end, which makes the J call doubtful. CDR1 and CDR2 from the germline V gene are SQVTM and ANQGSEA. CDR3 length equals 14 residues.

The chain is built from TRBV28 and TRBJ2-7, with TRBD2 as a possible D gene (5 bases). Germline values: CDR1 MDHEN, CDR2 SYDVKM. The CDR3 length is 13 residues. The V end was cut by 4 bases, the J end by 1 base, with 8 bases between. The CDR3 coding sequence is TGTGCCAGCAGTTGGGTAGCGTCCTACGAGCAGTACTTC. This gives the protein CASSWVASYEQYF.

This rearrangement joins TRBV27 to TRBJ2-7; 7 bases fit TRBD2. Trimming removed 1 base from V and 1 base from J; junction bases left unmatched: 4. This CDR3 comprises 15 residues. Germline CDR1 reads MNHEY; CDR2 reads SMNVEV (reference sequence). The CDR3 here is CASSLFGGSSYEQYF. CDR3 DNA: TGTGCCAGCAGTTTATTTGGCGGGAGTTCCTACGAGCAGTACTTC.

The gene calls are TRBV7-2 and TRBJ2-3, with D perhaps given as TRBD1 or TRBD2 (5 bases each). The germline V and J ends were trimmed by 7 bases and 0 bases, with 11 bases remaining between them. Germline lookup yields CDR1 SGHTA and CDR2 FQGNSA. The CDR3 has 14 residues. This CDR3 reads CASTWGFSTDTQYF. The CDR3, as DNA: TGTGCCAGCACGTGGGGGTTTAGCACAGATACGCAGTATTTT.

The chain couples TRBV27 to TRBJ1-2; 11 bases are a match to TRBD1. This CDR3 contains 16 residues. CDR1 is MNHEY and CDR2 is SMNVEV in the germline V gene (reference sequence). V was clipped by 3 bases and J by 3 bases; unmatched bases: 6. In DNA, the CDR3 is TGTGCCAGCAGTTTGGGGACAGGGGGACGACACTATGGCTACACCTTC. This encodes CASSLGTGGRHYGYTF.

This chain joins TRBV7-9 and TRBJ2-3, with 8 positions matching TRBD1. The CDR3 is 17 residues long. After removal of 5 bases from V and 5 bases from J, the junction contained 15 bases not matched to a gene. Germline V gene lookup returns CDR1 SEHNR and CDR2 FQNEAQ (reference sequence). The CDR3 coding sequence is TGTGCCAGCAGCCCTAGACAGGGGCGTCTGGGTGGAGATACGCAGTATTTT. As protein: CASSPRQGRLGGDTQYF. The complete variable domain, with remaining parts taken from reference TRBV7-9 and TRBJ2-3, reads DTGVSQNPRHKITKRGQNVTFRCDPISEHNRLYWYRQTLGQGPEFLTYFQNEAQLEKSRLLSDRFSAERPKGSFSTLEIQRTEQGDSAMYLCASSPRQGRLGGDTQYFGPGTRLTVL.

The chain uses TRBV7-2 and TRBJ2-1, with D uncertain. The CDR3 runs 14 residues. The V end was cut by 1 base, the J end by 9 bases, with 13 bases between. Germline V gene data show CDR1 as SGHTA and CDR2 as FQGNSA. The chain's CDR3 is CASSLVPAGTEQFF. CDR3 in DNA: TGTGCCAGCAGCTTAGTCCCAGCAGGTACTGAGCAGTTCTTC.

CDR3 loop: CASSEDRAPYNEQFF. CDR3 bases: TGTGCCAGCAGTGAGGACAGGGCCCCCTACAATGAGCAGTTCTTC. The chain uses TRBV6-1 and TRBJ2-1; TRBD1 agrees at 8 bases. The V gene end was trimmed by 3 bases and the J gene end by 2 bases; junction bases not matched to a gene: 3. The CDR3 covers 15 residues. The germline V gene has CDR1 MNHNS and CDR2 SASEGT.

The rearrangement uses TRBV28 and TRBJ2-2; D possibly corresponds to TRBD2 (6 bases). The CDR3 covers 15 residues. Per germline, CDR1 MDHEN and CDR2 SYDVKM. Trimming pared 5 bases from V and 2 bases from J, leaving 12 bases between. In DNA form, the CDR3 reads TGTGCCAGCAGTCTCCGGGACTCAAACACCGGGGAGCTGTTTTTT. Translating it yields CASSLRDSNTGELFF.

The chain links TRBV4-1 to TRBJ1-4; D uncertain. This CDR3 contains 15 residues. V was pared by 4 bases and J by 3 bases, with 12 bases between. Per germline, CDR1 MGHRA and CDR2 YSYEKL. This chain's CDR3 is CASSPGAAPNEKLFF. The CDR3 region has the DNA TGCGCCAGCAGCCCCGGCGCAGCCCCTAATGAAAAACTGTTTTTT.

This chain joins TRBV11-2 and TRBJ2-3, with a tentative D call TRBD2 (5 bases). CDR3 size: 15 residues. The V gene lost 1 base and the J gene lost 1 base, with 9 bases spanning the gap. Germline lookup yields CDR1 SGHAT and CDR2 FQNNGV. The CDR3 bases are TGTGCCAGCAGCTTAGGGGCGGGTGGCACAGATACGCAGTATTTT. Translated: CASSLGAGGTDTQYF.

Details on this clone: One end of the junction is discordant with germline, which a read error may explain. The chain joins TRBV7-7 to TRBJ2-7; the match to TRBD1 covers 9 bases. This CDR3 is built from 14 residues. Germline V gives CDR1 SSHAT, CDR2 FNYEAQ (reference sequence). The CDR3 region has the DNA TGTGCTAGCAGCACCGGGACAGGGACCTACGAGCAGTACTTC. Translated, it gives CASSTGTGTYEQYF.